What follows are 8 T cell receptor beta chains derived from one specimen sequenced in a study of T cells in Graves' hyperthyroidism and ophthalmopathy (dated by TCRdb to between 2018 and 2021). Library generation was performed with multiplex PCR. Sequencing took place on an Illumina HiSeq 2000. The TCR beta CDR3 regions were amplified from RNA transcripts. The TCR CDR3 was subjected to a first round of RT-PCR using the HTBI primer set and the Qiagen OneStep RT-PCR kit. In-frame beta chains were kept once TCRdb had trimmed the public reads at Q25 with fastp and called clones with MiXCR. Each entry is one CDR3 protein sequence, shown with its most common DNA and genes. The sample table holds over 550,000 distinct CDR3 sequences, of which approximately 15% were seen once. Under 20% of the sample is taken by the ten largest. Input material: blood. These TCRs come from a woman in her late teens or twenties with Graves' hyperthyroidism.

This clonotype was detected many times. The CDR3: CASRARGRLDTEAFF. The CDR3 nucleotides are TGTGCCAGCAGGGCAAGGGGCCGACTGGACACTGAAGCTTTCTTT. The rearrangement uses TRBV5-6 and TRBJ1-1, with a tentative D call TRBD1 (5 bases). V dropped 5 bases and J dropped 3 bases, with 17 bases sitting between them. CDR1 and CDR2 (germline): SGHDT, YYEEEE. CDR3 size: 15 residues.

This rearrangement joins TRBV14 to TRBJ2-1; 9 bases align to TRBD2. The assigned J gene may be wrong: the sequence end matches TRBJ2-7 better. Per germline, CDR1 SGHDN and CDR2 FVKESK. This CDR3 has 15 residues. The CDR3 DNA sequence: TGTGCCAGCAGCCCCCTGACTAGCGGATACAATGAGCAGTACTTC. Amino acids: CASSPLTSGYNEQYF.

This clonotype appeared many times. The rearrangement links TRBV28 to TRBJ2-3, with 9 bases identical to TRBD1. The V gene end was trimmed by 2 bases and the J gene end by 6 bases; junction bases not matched to a gene: 9. The CDR3 consists of 16 residues. The V gene's germline CDR1 is MDHEN and CDR2 SYDVKM. The CDR3 loop reads CASSLPGQGLKDTQYF. CDR3 DNA: TGTGCCAGCAGTTTACCGGGACAGGGCCTTAAGGATACGCAGTATTTT.

This chain links TRBV7-6 with TRBJ2-1; D remains ambiguous. The CDR3 totals 16 residues. V gave up 3 bases and J gave up 0 bases, with 12 bases separating them. Germline V lookup: CDR1 SGHVS, CDR2 FNYEAQ. CDR3 amino acids: CASSFRQSLSYNEQFF. The CDR3 DNA reads as TGTGCCAGCAGCTTTCGTCAGAGCCTCTCCTACAATGAGCAGTTCTTC.

This clonotype was seen a few times. The genes are TRBV4-2 and TRBJ2-7; D unclear. The CDR3 is made up of 14 amino acids. Germline-derived CDR1 and CDR2 are LGHNA and YNFKEQ. Trimming removed 4 bases at V and 4 bases at J, with 14 bases between. The CDR3 protein is CASSPMSANYEQYF. In DNA form, the CDR3 reads TGTGCCAGCAGCCCTATGTCAGCTAATTACGAGCAGTACTTC.

This clonotype was detected ten times or more. The V and J genes are TRBV24-1 and TRBJ2-3; TRBD1 matches at 9 bases. V shed 0 bases and J 4 bases; nucleotides not matched to a gene: 7. CDR3 length equals 17 residues. CDR1 is KGHDR, CDR2 SFDVKD, per germline. The CDR3 spells CATSDLDGTGRADTQYF. The CDR3 coding sequence is TGTGCCACCAGTGATTTGGATGGGACAGGGCGAGCAGATACGCAGTATTTT.

This clonotype was found a few times. V gene TRBV27 combines with J gene TRBJ2-1, with D uncertain. Germline values: CDR1 MNHEY, CDR2 SMNVEV (reference sequence). V was cut by 4 bases and J by 4 bases, with 8 bases left in between. This CDR3 is 13 amino acids long. CDR3 sequence reads: CASSYRPYNEQFF. CDR3 sequence (DNA): TGTGCCAGCAGTTATAGGCCTTACAATGAGCAGTTCTTC.

The chain uses TRBV14 and TRBJ2-4, with 8 positions matching TRBD2. The CDR3 runs 19 residues. CDR1 is SGHDN and CDR2 is FVKESK in the germline V gene. V lost 2 bases and J lost 8; bases outside the gene matches: 20. The CDR3 bases are TGTGCCAGCAGCCAATGGGGATCTGGGGCCGGAGCGGGGGATCACATTCAGTACTTC. Translation gives CASSQWGSGAGAGDHIQYF.